Listed below are T cell receptor beta chains from one sample, sequenced in a study of tumor-infiltrating lymphocytes in oesophageal squamous cell carcinoma. Using its own MiXCR run on the PCR reads, TCRdb lists one record per CDR3 protein. The table lists under 20,000 distinct CDR3 sequences, 40% of them singletons. The sequenced sample consisted of blood. These receptors originate from a male donor with esophageal squamous cell carcinoma. CDR3s include the opening cysteine and the closing phenylalanine or tryptophan. The D gene is left open where the match is weak. Part of the rows lack a size; the others show once, few, many or a class for expanded clones.

cdr3_aa	cdr3_nt	v_call	d_call	clone_size	j_call
CASSLTGLAASGSHEQFF	TGTGCCAGCAGCCTTACAGGATTGGCGGCTAGCGGGAGCCATGAGCAGTTCTTC	TRBV7-2	TRBD2	-	TRBJ2-1
CASSFLAGGPLSSYNEQYF	TGTGCCAGCAGCTTCTTAGCGGGAGGGCCGTTGAGCTCCTACAATGAGCAGTACTTC	TRBV7-3	TRBD2	few	TRBJ2-7
CASSQDRGKYF	TGTGCCAGCAGCCAGGACAGGGGGAAGTACTTC	TRBV6-1	TRBD1	many	TRBJ2-4
CASCDQSGYTF	TGTGCCAGCTGTGATCAGAGCGGCTACACCTTC	TRBV6-1	-	medium-sized	TRBJ1-2
CASSYGTQGVRWLHLRF	-	TRBV6-7	-	-	TRBJ2-4
CATSPPGGRETQYF	TGTGCCACCAGCCCCCCCGGGGGGAGAGAGACCCAGTACTTC	TRBV24-1	TRBD2	-	TRBJ2-5
CASSQQGRSEAFF	TGCGCCAGCAGCCAACAAGGCCGGTCTGAAGCTTTCTTT	TRBV4-1	-	many	TRBJ1-1
CASSSGRNEQYF	TGTGCCAGCAGCTCGGGTCGGAACGAGCAGTACTTC	TRBV7-6	-	-	TRBJ2-7
CASSQEVRGDLQETQYF	TGTGCCAGCAGCCAAGAGGTTCGCGGGGACCTCCAAGAGACCCAGTACTTC	TRBV3-1	-	-	TRBJ2-5
CASSLSGGLGNEQFF	TGTGCCAGCAGTCTCAGCGGGGGGCTAGGGAATGAGCAGTTCTTC	TRBV7-3	TRBD2	few	TRBJ2-1
CASSSGSGANVLTF	TGCGCCAGCAGTTCAGGCTCTGGGGCCAACGTCCTGACTTTC	TRBV10-1	-	medium-sized	TRBJ2-6
CASSYQGSTEAFF	TGTGCCAGCAGTTACCAGGGTAGCACTGAAGCTTTCTTT	TRBV6-2/TRBV6-3	-	-	TRBJ1-1
CASSEGRNEKLFF	TGTGCCAGCAGCGAAGGCCGTAATGAAAAACTGTTTTTT	TRBV7-3	-	medium-sized	TRBJ1-4
CASSYSLGRGGRYNEQFF	TGTGCCAGCAGTTACTCTTTGGGACGGGGGGGCCGGTACAATGAGCAGTTCTTC	TRBV6-6	TRBD2	-	TRBJ2-1
CASSFTSGSRSEQFF	TGTGCCAGCAGTTTTACTAGCGGGAGCCGGAGCGAGCAGTTCTTC	TRBV28	TRBD2	-	TRBJ2-1
CASSERGVSYNEQFF	TGTGCCAGCAGTGAACGGGGAGTTTCCTACAATGAGCAGTTCTTC	TRBV6-1	-	many	TRBJ2-1
CAIGGTGGNQPQHF	TGTGCCATCGGTGGGACAGGGGGCAATCAGCCCCAGCATTTT	TRBV10-3	TRBD1	few	TRBJ1-5
CASSQVEGAPYEQFF	TGCGCCAGCAGCCAGGTGGAAGGAGCCCCCTACGAGCAGTTCTTC	TRBV4-3	-	-	TRBJ2-1
CASSFLRYSSYEQYF	TGTGCCAGCAGCTTTTTAAGGTATAGCTCCTACGAGCAGTACTTC	TRBV7-9	-	-	TRBJ2-7
CASSLFTGENTEAFF	TGTGCCAGCAGTTTATTTACAGGGGAGAACACTGAAGCTTTCTTT	TRBV28	TRBD1	many	TRBJ1-1
CSANFLWETQYF	TGCAGTGCTAACTTTCTCTGGGAGACCCAGTACTTC	TRBV20-1	-	-	TRBJ2-5
CASSLAATGINEQFF	TGTGCCAGTAGCTTAGCGGCCACGGGAATCAATGAGCAGTTCTTC	TRBV19	-	many	TRBJ2-1
CASSLDQMSQYF	TGTGCCAGCAGCTTAGACCAGATGTCCCAGTACTTC	TRBV11-2	-	-	TRBJ2-5